Shown below are 20 T cell receptor beta chains from a single sample sequenced in a study of beta chain features in type 1 diabetes. Since all of the isolated RNA was reverse transcribed, expressed TCRB transcripts were what got sequenced. The repertoire was sequenced with immunoSEQ multiplex PCR; TCRdb's copy has only in-frame clones and lacks some. The sample records approximately 170,000 clones, about 9.1% being singletons. Source material: central memory CD4+ T cells from blood. All receptors come from a woman between 18 and 29 years old in good health.

This clone has ten or more counts. The genes are TRBV2 and TRBJ2-1, with 10 bases aligning to TRBD2. Germline V gene sequence: CDR1 SNHLY, CDR2 FYNNEI. V lost 5 bases to trimming and J lost 7 bases; unmatched junction nucleotides: 5. There are 14 residues in the CDR3. The CDR3 here is CASSPSGRGNEQFF. The CDR3 DNA follows: TGTGCCAGCAGTCCGAGCGGGAGGGGTAATGAGCAGTTCTTC.

There are a few counts of this clone. This rearrangement joins TRBV11-2 to TRBJ2-7; TRBD2 aligns across 7 bases. CDR3 length: 16 residues. CDR1 SGHAT and CDR2 FQNNGV come from the germline V gene. V dropped 1 base and J dropped 1; count of bases not matched to a gene: 7. The CDR3: CASSLGGGGGSYEQYF. CDR3 in DNA: TGTGCCAGCAGCTTAGGGGGAGGCGGGGGTTCCTACGAGCAGTACTTC.

This clone was picked up a small number of times. The chain is built from TRBV5-8 and TRBJ2-3; 7 nucleotides line up with TRBD2. The CDR3 length is 15 residues. The V segment lost 2 bases and the J segment 2 bases; nucleotides outside the gene matches: 5. Per the germline V gene, CDR1 is SGHTS and CDR2 is YDEGEE. CDR3 in amino acids: CASSFELAVTDTQYF. The CDR3 DNA sequence: TGTGCCAGCAGCTTCGAGCTAGCGGTCACAGATACGCAGTATTTT. Complete variable domain (other parts from reference TRBV5-8 and TRBJ2-3): EAGVTQSPTHLIKTRGQQATLRCSPISGHTSVYWYQQALGLGLQFLLWYDEGEERNRGNFPPRFSGRQFPNYSSELNVNALELEDSALYLCASSFELAVTDTQYFGPGTRLTVL.

The V gene is TRBV6-5, the J gene TRBJ2-2; D ambiguous. CDR3 length equals 12 residues. V was clipped by 4 bases and J by 3 bases, with 3 bases between them. The V gene's germline CDR1 is MNHEY and CDR2 SVGAGI. CDR3 nucleotide sequence: TGTGCCAGCAGTTCGGACACCGGGGAGCTGTTTTTT. Amino acid sequence: CASSSDTGELFF.

With respect to this clone: In the same sample, other DNA sequences code for this CDR3. The J gene is TRBJ2-1, the V gene TRBV7-2; D gene ambiguous. From germline, CDR1 is SGHTA and CDR2 FQGNSA. This CDR3 spans 13 amino acids. V lost 2 bases and J 1 base, leaving 3 bases between the germline ends. The CDR3 loop is CASSLTSYNEQFF. The CDR3 bases are TGTGCCAGCAGCTTAACTTCCTACAATGAGCAGTTCTTC.

This clone was picked up a small number of times. This sequence joins TRBV28 and TRBJ2-4; 10 bases match TRBD2. CDR3 size: 13 residues. Germline V lookup: CDR1 MDHEN, CDR2 SYDVKM. The junction had 3 bases not matched to a gene; V was cut back by 7 bases and J by 6 bases. DNA for the CDR3: TGTGCCAGCACCGTAGCGGGAGGAAACATTCAGTACTTC. This translates into CASTVAGGNIQYF. Filled out from reference TRBV28 and TRBJ2-4, the complete variable domain reads DVKVTQSSRYLVKRTGEKVFLECVQDMDHENMFWYRQDPGLGLRLIYFSYDVKMKEKGDIPEGYSVSREKKERFSLILESASTNQTSMYLCASTVAGGNIQYFGAGTRLSVL.

The chain couples TRBV7-9 to TRBJ2-2, with TRBD1 as a possible D gene (6 bases). This CDR3 comprises 16 residues. Germline CDR1 reads SEHNR; CDR2 reads FQNEAQ (reference sequence). Deletions cut 8 bases from V and 4 bases from J, with 20 bases between. CDR3 DNA: TGTGCCAGCTCCCGGGTAGGGGGTCATTCCACCGGGGAGCTGTTTTTT. Protein: CASSRVGGHSTGELFF.

This clone has just a few counts. The CDR3 DNA follows: TGTGCCAGCAGCGTAGATATGAACACTGAAGCTTTCTTT. Protein: CASSVDMNTEAFF. The V call is TRBV9, the J call TRBJ1-1; D is ambiguous. The CDR3 length is 13 residues. Germline V gives CDR1 SGDLS, CDR2 YYNGEE. V lost 0 bases and J lost 0, with 3 bases in between.

This clone was seen more than once but under ten times. This chain links TRBV25-1 with TRBJ2-5; 11 bases align to TRBD2. CDR1 and CDR2 (germline): MGHDK, SYGVNS. The CDR3 contains 14 residues. Losses at the gene ends were 4 bases for V and 5 bases for J; bases not matched to a gene: 3. The CDR3 DNA reads TGTGCCAGCAGTGTACTAGCGGGAGAGGAGACCCAGTACTTC. This sequence encodes CASSVLAGEETQYF.

There are a few counts of this clone. The chain links TRBV19 to TRBJ2-2, with a weak D call TRBD2 (7 bases). The CDR3 has 16 amino acids. Germline CDR1 is LNHDA and CDR2 is SQIVND (reference sequence). Trimming pared 4 bases from V and 6 bases from J, leaving 18 bases between. In DNA, the CDR3 is TGTGCCAGTAGTAAGGGAGGGGGGAAGGGCCCCGGGGAGCTGTTTTTT. This translates into CASSKGGGKGPGELFF.

V and J are TRBV5-4 and TRBJ2-5, with 7 bases fitting TRBD2. Germline V CDR1 and CDR2: SGHNT, YYREEE (reference sequence). V lost 3 bases and J lost 4; bases outside the gene matches: 6. This CDR3 is built from 14 residues. The CDR3, as DNA: TGTGCCAGCAGCTCTATGGCGGGGGTAGAGACCCAGTACTTC. This translates into CASSSMAGVETQYF.

CDR3 residues: CASSPAGGYSNQPQHF. In nucleotides, the CDR3 is TGTGCCAGCTCACCAGCAGGGGGTTATAGCAATCAGCCCCAGCATTTT. The chain has TRBV18 and TRBJ1-5, with 7 positions matching TRBD1. This CDR3 contains 16 residues. Germline trimming cut 2 bases from V and 0 bases from J; bases unmatched to any gene: 4. Per the germline V gene, CDR1 is KGHSH and CDR2 is LQKENI.

The chain recombines TRBV7-9 with TRBJ1-5, with TRBD1 matching 8 bases. The CDR3 extends over 15 amino acids. The germline V gene has CDR1 SEHNR and CDR2 FQNEAQ (reference sequence). The junction had 10 bases not matched to a gene; V was cut back by 5 bases and J by 7 bases. CDR3 DNA: TGTGCCAGCAGCCAGACCACAGGGGGAATGCAGCCCCAGCATTTT. Translation: CASSQTTGGMQPQHF.

This clone was seen more than once but under ten times. The J gene is TRBJ1-1, the V gene TRBV5-1; D remains ambiguous. The CDR3 sequence is 13 residues long. Germline CDR1 and CDR2: SGHRS and YFSETQ. Trimming removed 2 bases at V and 3 bases at J, with 8 bases between. CDR3 DNA sequence: TGCGCCAGCAGCTTCACGGGGTACACTGAAGCTTTCTTT. Translating it yields CASSFTGYTEAFF.

This clone was seen more than once but under ten times. The rearrangement links TRBV7-8 to TRBJ2-2; 8 bases map to TRBD1. Germline V gene data show CDR1 as SGHVS and CDR2 as FQNEAQ. The CDR3 is made up of 16 amino acids. V shed 5 bases and J 7 bases; nucleotides not matched to a gene: 12. For the CDR3, the DNA is TGTGCCAGCAGCCAACAGGGGGATAGGGTAGTCGGGGAGCTGTTTTTT. This sequence encodes CASSQQGDRVVGELFF.

The chain's CDR3 is CASSPTYSTDTQYF. CDR3 sequence (DNA): TGTGCCAGCTCACCGACTTATAGCACAGATACGCAGTATTTT. The chain couples TRBV18 to TRBJ2-3; D gene uncertain. V was trimmed by 3 bases and J by 0 bases, leaving 7 bases between them. CDR1 is KGHSH, CDR2 LQKENI, per germline. This CDR3 is built from 14 residues. The full variable domain, with the rest looked up from reference TRBV18 and TRBJ2-3, is NAGVMQNPRHLVRRRGQEARLRCSPMKGHSHVYWYRQLPEEGLKFMVYLQKENIIDESGMPKERFSAEFPKEGPSILRIQQVVRGDSAAYFCASSPTYSTDTQYFGPGTRLTVL.

The chain joins TRBV30 to TRBJ1-2, with 7 bases identical to TRBD1. The CDR3 runs 13 residues. CDR1 and CDR2 (germline): GTSNPN, SVGIG (reference sequence). Trimming took 5 bases from V and 1 from J; bases not matched to a gene: 4. Written as DNA, the CDR3 is TGTGCCTGGTGGGACAGAGTTAACTATGGCTACACCTTC. Encoded protein: CAWWDRVNYGYTF.

The V gene is TRBV30, the J gene TRBJ2-1, with D tentatively TRBD1 (6 bases). CDR3 size: 14 residues. V was pared by 6 bases and J by 10 bases, with 22 bases between. Germline V lookup: CDR1 GTSNPN, CDR2 SVGIG (reference sequence). Written as DNA, the CDR3 is TGTGCCTGCCCCGGGGTTAGAGGGGGTTTAGAGCAGTTCTTC. Its protein is CACPGVRGGLEQFF.

The chain links TRBV7-2 to TRBJ2-5, with D unclear. From germline, CDR1 is SGHTA and CDR2 FQGNSA. The CDR3 extends over 11 amino acids. V dropped 6 bases and J dropped 5 bases, with 7 bases sitting between them. CDR3 loop: CASREQETQYF. CDR3 DNA sequence: TGTGCCAGCAGGGAACAGGAGACCCAGTACTTC.

In this sample, this clone turned up many times. J is TRBJ2-3 and V is TRBV7-2; D may be TRBD1 (6 bases). Trimming removed 5 bases at V and 0 bases at J, with 15 bases between. The CDR3 totals 16 residues. In germline, CDR1 is SGHTA, CDR2 FQGNSA. The CDR3 bases are TGTGCCAGCAGCCCCCAAGGGGGAGCTAGCACAGATACGCAGTATTTT. It specifies CASSPQGGASTDTQYF.